Here is one T cell receptor (beta chain) with its context. From germline, CDR1 is SGDLS and CDR2 YYNGEE. CDR3 size: 15 residues. After removal of 0 bases from V and 3 bases from J, the junction contained 0 bases not matched to a gene. This entry is derived from a study of shared clonotypes between healthy human individuals. Only in-frame clones appear in the TCRdb table, and some are missing; sequencing was by immunoSEQ multiplex PCR. The table records over 75,000 clones, 60% to 75% of them present only once. The receptor comes from a young man in good health. This chain joins TRBV9 and TRBJ2-7; TRBD2 matches at 13 bases. Sequencing was done on a sample of memory CD8+ T cells sorted from blood. As to subset: CD45RO+ cells pooled with CCR7-negative TemRA cells. In DNA, the CDR3 is TGTGCCAGCAGCGTAGGGACTAGCGGGGGCTACGAGCAGTACTTC. Translation gives CASSVGTSGGYEQYF.